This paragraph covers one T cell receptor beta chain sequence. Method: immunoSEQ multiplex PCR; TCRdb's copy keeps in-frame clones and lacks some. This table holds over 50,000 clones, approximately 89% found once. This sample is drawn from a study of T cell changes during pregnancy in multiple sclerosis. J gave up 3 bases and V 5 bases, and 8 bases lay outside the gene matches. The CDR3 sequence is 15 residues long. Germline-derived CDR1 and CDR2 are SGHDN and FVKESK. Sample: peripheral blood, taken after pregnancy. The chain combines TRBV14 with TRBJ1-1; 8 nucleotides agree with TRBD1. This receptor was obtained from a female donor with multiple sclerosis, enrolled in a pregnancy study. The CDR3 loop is CASSWTGNGDTEAFF. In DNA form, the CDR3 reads TGTGCCAGCAGCTGGACAGGGAACGGAGACACTGAAGCTTTCTTT.